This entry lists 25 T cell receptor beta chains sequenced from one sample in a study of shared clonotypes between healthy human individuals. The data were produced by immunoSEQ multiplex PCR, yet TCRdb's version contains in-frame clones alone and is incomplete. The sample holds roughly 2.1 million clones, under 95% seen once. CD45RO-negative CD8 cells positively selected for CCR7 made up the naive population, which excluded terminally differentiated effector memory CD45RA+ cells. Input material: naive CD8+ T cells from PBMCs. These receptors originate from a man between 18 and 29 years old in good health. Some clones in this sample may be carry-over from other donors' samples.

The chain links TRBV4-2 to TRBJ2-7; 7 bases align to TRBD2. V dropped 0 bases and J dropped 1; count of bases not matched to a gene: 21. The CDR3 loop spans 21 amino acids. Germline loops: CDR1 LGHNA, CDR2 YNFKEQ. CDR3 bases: TGTGCCAGCAGCCAAGAGTCCTTCGCGGGAGTCGGCCCGGAACCTTCCTACGAGCAGTACTTC. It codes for CASSQESFAGVGPEPSYEQYF.

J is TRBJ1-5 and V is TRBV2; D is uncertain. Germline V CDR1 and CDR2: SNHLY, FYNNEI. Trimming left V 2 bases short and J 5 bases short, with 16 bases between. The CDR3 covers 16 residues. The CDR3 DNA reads TGTGCCAGCAGTGAATCAAGGCCGTTGGGGTATCAGCCCCAGCATTTT. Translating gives CASSESRPLGYQPQHF.

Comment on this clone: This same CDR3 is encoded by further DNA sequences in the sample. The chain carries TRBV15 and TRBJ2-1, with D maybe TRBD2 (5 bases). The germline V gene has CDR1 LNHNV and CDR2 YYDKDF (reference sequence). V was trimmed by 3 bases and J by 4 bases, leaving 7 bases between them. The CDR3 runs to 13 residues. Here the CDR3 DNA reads TGTGCCACCAGCAGGAGGGAGTACAATGAGCAGTTCTTC. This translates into CATSRREYNEQFF. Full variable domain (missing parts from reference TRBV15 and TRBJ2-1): DAMVIQNPRYQVTQFGKPVTLSCSQTLNHNVMYWYQQKSSQAPKLLFHYYDKDFNNEADTPDNFQSRRPNTSFCFLDIRSPGLGDTAMYLCATSRREYNEQFFGPGTRLTVL.

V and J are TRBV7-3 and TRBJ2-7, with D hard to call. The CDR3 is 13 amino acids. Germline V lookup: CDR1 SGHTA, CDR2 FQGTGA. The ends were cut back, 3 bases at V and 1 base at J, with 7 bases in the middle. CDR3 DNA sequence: TGTGCCAGCAGCTTGTCCGCTTCCTACGAGCAGTACTTC. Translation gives CASSLSASYEQYF.

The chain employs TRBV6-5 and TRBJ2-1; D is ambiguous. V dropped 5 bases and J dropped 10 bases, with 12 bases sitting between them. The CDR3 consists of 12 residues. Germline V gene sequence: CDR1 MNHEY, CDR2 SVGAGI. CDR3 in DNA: TGTGCCAGCAGTCCCTACGCAGGCGAGCAGTTCTTC. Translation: CASSPYAGEQFF.

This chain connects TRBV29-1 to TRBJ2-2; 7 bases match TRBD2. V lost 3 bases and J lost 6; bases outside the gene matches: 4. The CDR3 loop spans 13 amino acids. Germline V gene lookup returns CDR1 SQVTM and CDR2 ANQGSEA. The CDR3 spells CSVEGRDSGELFF. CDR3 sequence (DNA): TGCAGCGTTGAGGGGAGGGATTCCGGGGAGCTGTTTTTT.

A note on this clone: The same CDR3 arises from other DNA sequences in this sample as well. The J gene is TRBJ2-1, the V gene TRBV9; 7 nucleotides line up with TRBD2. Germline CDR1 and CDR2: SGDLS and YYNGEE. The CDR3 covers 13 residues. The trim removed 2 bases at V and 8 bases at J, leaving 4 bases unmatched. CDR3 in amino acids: CASSVGGVDEQFF. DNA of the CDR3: TGTGCCAGCAGCGTGGGAGGGGTAGATGAGCAGTTCTTC.

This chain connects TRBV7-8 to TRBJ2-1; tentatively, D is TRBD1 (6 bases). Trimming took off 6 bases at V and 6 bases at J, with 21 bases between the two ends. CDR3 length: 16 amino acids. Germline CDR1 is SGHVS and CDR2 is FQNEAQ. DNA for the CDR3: TGTGCCAGCAGTTTGGGGGCGGTTCCTCCCGCCAATGAGCAGTTCTTC. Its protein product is CASSLGAVPPANEQFF.

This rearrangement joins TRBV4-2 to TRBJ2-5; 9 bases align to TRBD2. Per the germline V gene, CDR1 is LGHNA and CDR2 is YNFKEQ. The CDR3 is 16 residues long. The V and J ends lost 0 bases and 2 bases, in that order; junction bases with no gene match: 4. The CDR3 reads CASSQEAGGGQETQYF. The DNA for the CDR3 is TGTGCCAGCAGCCAAGAAGCGGGAGGAGGGCAAGAGACCCAGTACTTC.

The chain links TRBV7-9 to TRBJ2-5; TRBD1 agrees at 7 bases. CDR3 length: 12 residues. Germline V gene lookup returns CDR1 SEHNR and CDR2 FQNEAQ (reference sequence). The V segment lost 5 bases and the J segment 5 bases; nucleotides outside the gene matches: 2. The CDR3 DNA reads TGTGCCAGCAGCGAGGGGGCGGAGACCCAGTACTTC. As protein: CASSEGAETQYF.

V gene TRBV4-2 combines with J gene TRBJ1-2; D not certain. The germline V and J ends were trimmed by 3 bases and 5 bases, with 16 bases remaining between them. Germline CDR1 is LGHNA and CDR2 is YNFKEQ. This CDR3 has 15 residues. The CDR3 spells CASSQGRPTEYGYTF. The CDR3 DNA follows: TGTGCCAGCAGCCAGGGCCGGCCGACGGAATATGGCTACACCTTC.

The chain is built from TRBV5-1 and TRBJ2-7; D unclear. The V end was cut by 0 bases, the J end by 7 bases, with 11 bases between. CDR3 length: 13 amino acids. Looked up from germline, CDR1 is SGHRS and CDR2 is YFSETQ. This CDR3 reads CASSLEGFWEQYF. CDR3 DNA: TGCGCCAGCAGCTTGGAGGGCTTTTGGGAGCAGTACTTC.

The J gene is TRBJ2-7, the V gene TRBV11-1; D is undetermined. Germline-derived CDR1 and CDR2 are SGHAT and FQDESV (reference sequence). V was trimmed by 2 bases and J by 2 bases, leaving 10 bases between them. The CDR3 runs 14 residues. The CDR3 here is CASSLWGLAYEQYF. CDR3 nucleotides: TGTGCCAGCAGCTTATGGGGTTTGGCCTACGAGCAGTACTTC.

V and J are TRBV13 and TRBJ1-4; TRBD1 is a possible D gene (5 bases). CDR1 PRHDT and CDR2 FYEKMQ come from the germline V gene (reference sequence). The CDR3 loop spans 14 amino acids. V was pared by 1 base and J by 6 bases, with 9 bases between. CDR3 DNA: TGTGCCAGCAGCTTAGTGGGGGACGATGAAAAACTGTTTTTT. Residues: CASSLVGDDEKLFF.

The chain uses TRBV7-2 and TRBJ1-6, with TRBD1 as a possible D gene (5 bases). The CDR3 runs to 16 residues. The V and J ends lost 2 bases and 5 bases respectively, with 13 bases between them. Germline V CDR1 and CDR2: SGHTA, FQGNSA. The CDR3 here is CASSLIAGPDNSPLHF. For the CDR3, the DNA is TGTGCCAGCAGCTTAATAGCAGGGCCGGATAATTCACCCCTCCACTTT.

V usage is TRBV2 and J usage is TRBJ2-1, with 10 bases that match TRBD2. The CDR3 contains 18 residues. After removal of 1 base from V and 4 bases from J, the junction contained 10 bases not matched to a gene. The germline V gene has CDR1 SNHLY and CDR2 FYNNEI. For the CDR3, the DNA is TGTGCCAGCAGTGAAGAGGGCTTTGGGACTAGCGCATACAATGAGCAGTTCTTC. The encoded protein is CASSEEGFGTSAYNEQFF.

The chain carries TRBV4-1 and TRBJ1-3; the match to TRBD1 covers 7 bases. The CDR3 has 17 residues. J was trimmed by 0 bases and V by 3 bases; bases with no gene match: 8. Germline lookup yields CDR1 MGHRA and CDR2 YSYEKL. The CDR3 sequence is CASSHPRQGISGNTIYF. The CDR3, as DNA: TGCGCCAGCAGCCACCCTCGACAGGGCATCTCTGGAAACACCATATATTTT.

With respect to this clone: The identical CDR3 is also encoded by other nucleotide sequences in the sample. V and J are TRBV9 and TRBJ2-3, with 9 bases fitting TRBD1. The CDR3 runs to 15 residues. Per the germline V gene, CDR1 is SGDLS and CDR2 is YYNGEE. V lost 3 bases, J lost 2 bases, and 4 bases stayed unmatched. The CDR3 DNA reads TGTGCCAGCAGCGGTGGACAGGGGATCACAGATACGCAGTATTTT. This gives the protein CASSGGQGITDTQYF.

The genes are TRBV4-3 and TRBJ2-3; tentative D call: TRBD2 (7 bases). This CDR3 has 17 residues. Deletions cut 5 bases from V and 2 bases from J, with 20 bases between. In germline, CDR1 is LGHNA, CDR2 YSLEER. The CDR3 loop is CASSGRGAGRVTDTQYF. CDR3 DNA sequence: TGCGCCAGCAGCGGAAGGGGGGCAGGGAGGGTCACAGATACGCAGTATTTT.

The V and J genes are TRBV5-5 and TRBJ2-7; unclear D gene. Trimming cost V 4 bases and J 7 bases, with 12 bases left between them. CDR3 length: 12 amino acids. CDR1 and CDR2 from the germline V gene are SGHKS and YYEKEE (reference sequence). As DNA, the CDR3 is TGTGCCAGCAGCCCAACTACGCTGGAGCAGTACTTC. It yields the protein CASSPTTLEQYF.

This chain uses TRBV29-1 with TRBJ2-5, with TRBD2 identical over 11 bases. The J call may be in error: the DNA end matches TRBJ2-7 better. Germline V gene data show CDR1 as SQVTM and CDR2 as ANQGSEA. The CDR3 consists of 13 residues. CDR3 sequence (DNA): TGCAGCGTTCGCGGGACTAGCGGCTACGAGCAGTACTTC. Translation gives CSVRGTSGYEQYF.

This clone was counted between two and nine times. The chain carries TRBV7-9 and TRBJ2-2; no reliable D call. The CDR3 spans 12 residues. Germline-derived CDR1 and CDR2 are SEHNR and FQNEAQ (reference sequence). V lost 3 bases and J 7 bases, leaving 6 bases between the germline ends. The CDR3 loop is CASSFFGGELFF. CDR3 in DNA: TGTGCCAGCAGCTTTTTCGGCGGGGAGCTGTTTTTT.

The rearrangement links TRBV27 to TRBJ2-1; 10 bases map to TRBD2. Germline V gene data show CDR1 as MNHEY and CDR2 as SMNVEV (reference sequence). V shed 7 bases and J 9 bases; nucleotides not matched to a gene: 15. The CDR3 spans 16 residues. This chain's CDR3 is CASTGATSGTLGEQFF. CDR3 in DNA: TGTGCCAGCACCGGAGCTACTAGCGGGACTTTGGGTGAGCAGTTCTTC.

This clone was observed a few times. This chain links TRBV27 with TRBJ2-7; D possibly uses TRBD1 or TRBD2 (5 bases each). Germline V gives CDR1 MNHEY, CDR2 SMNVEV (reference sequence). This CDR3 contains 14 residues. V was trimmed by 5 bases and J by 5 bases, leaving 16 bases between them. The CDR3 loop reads CASSLRDARNEQYF. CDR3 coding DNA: TGTGCCAGCAGTCTCCGGGACGCTCGCAACGAGCAGTACTTC.

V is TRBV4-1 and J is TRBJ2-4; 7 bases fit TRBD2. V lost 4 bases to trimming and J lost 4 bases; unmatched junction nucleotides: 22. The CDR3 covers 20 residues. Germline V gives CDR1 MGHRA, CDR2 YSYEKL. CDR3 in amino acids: CASSLSKRGDPPSRKNIQYF. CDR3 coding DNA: TGCGCCAGCAGCCTCAGTAAGCGGGGTGACCCACCTAGCCGTAAAAACATTCAGTACTTC.